One and the same sample provided the 26 T cell receptor beta chains below, sequenced in a study of blood T cell repertoires in COVID-19. TCRdb's copy holds only in-frame clones and misses some; the assay was immunoSEQ multiplex PCR. Of over 250,000 clones in the sample, 90% are singletons; the top ten hold 6.3%. Sequencing was done on a sample of peripheral blood. These receptors were collected from a woman aged 50 to 65 with COVID-19, enrolled during active disease.

The chain employs TRBV30 and TRBJ2-3, with D possibly TRBD1 on 5 matching bases. This CDR3 spans 15 amino acids. Germline V gives CDR1 GTSNPN, CDR2 SVGIG (reference sequence). V gave up 2 bases and J gave up 8 bases, with 20 bases separating them. CDR3 coding DNA: TGTGCCTGGAGTACAGACAGCCGGTTCTCCCGTACGCAGTATTTT. Residues: CAWSTDSRFSRTQYF.

Concerning this clone: One junction end disagrees with the germline gene, perhaps due to a read error. The genes are TRBV3-1 (or the pseudogene TRBV3-2) and TRBJ2-7, with D possibly matching TRBD2 (6 bases). Germline CDR1 LGHDT, CDR2 YNNKEL (reference sequence). The CDR3 is made up of 15 amino acids. CDR3 in amino acids: CASSQGRASSGTASF. The CDR3 DNA is TGTGCCAGCAGCCAAGGCCGGGCATCTTCGGGGACTGCTTCTTTC.

V gene TRBV30 combines with J gene TRBJ1-1; unclear D gene. The V end lost 4 bases, the J end lost 0 bases, and 15 bases lay between the germline ends. This CDR3 comprises 15 residues. Germline loops: CDR1 GTSNPN, CDR2 SVGIG (reference sequence). The CDR3 is CAWNYMGSMNTEAFF. The DNA for the CDR3 is TGTGCCTGGAATTATATGGGGAGCATGAACACTGAAGCTTTCTTT.

This clone was counted between two and nine times. This chain uses TRBV2 with TRBJ1-2; D call uncertain. Germline V gene data show CDR1 as SNHLY and CDR2 as FYNNEI. V shed 4 bases and J shed 12 bases, with 6 bases lying between them. The CDR3 runs to 9 residues. CDR3 in amino acids: CASSARDTF. In DNA, the CDR3 is TGTGCCAGCAGTGCTCGGGACACCTTC.

The V gene is TRBV28, the J gene TRBJ2-3, with D possibly matching TRBD1 (6 bases). This CDR3 has 14 amino acids. Trimming removed 4 bases at V and 15 bases at J, with 23 bases between. Germline V gene sequence: CDR1 MDHEN, CDR2 SYDVKM. The CDR3 coding sequence is TGTGCCAGCAGTTCACTACCCGGGACACCAAAATACTATTTT. Its translation: CASSSLPGTPKYYF.

The V and J genes are TRBV6-6 and TRBJ2-5; 8 positions agree with TRBD2. This CDR3 has 14 residues. From germline, CDR1 is MNHNY and CDR2 SVGAGI (reference sequence). Trimming removed 5 bases from V and 1 base from J; junction bases left unmatched: 3. The CDR3 protein is CASSPSGPQETQYF. The DNA of the CDR3 is TGTGCCAGCAGTCCTAGCGGGCCCCAAGAGACCCAGTACTTC.

This chain joins TRBV14 and TRBJ1-1; a possible D gene is TRBD1 (5 bases). The CDR3 length is 15 residues. The V gene's germline CDR1 is SGHDN and CDR2 FVKESK. The V and J ends lost 2 bases and 5 bases respectively, with 15 bases between them. CDR3 coding DNA: TGTGCCAGCAGCCAATTTCGGCAGGCAGGGACTGAAGCTTTCTTT. Its translation is CASSQFRQAGTEAFF.

The chain is built from TRBV5-1 and TRBJ2-7; TRBD2 might be the D (6 bases). This CDR3 is built from 16 residues. Trimming shortened V by 0 bases and J by 2 bases, and 15 bases separated the two germline ends. The germline gives CDR1 SGHRS, CDR2 YFSETQ. The CDR3 loop reads CASSLAAGTGAYEQYF. The DNA for the CDR3 is TGCGCCAGCAGCTTGGCCGCCGGGACGGGGGCCTACGAGCAGTACTTC.

The rearrangement joins TRBV7-9 to TRBJ2-7; weak D call: TRBD2 (6 bases). The CDR3 loop spans 14 amino acids. CDR1 is SEHNR, CDR2 FQNEAQ, per germline (reference sequence). The ends were cut back, 5 bases at V and 2 bases at J, with 13 bases in the middle. CDR3 in amino acids: CASSPSSDPYEQYF. CDR3 coding DNA: TGTGCCAGCAGCCCCTCTAGCGACCCCTACGAGCAGTACTTC.

V is TRBV7-9 and J is TRBJ1-6, with 8 bases that match TRBD1. J gave up 7 bases and V 5 bases, and 4 bases lay outside the gene matches. CDR1 and CDR2 from the germline V gene are SEHNR and FQNEAQ (reference sequence). This CDR3 comprises 14 residues. CDR3 in DNA: TGTGCCAGCAGCCCCTGGGACAGGAATTCACCCCTCCACTTT. Residues: CASSPWDRNSPLHF.

The sample holds one count of this clone. This sequence joins TRBV7-3 and TRBJ1-2, with 8 bases fitting TRBD1. The germline CDR1 and CDR2 sequences are SGHTA and FQGTGA. Trimming removed 4 bases from V and 8 bases from J; junction bases left unmatched: 6. CDR3 size: 13 residues. The CDR3 coding sequence is TGTGCCAGCAGCTCGGACAGGGTAAAGGGCTACACCTTC. Its protein is CASSSDRVKGYTF.

The V and J genes are TRBV6-4 and TRBJ1-1, with D possibly matching TRBD1 (5 bases). The V gene's germline CDR1 is MRHNA and CDR2 SNTAGT. V lost 6 bases and J lost 5, with 13 bases in between. The CDR3 sequence is 13 residues long. The CDR3 sequence: CASSAGLLTEAFF. In DNA form, the CDR3 reads TGTGCCAGCAGCGCGGGGCTGCTTACTGAAGCTTTCTTT.

The chain carries TRBV5-1 and TRBJ2-1; 7 bases are shared with TRBD2. This CDR3 is 17 amino acids long. Germline trimming cut 0 bases from V and 1 base from J; bases unmatched to any gene: 7. Germline assignment: CDR1 SGHRS and CDR2 YFSETQ. CDR3 coding DNA: TGCGCCAGCAGCTTGGGGGGGACTAACCCATCCTACAATGAGCAGTTCTTC. This translates into CASSLGGTNPSYNEQFF.

V and J are TRBV7-9 and TRBJ1-5; 7 bases are a match to TRBD1. Germline V lookup: CDR1 SEHNR, CDR2 FQNEAQ (reference sequence). The CDR3 runs to 15 residues. The trim removed 9 bases at V and 3 bases at J, leaving 11 bases unmatched. For the CDR3, the DNA is TGTGCCAGTTCCTCAGCAGGGGGGATCAATCAGCCCCAGCATTTT. Protein product: CASSSAGGINQPQHF. Based on the CDR3 plus reference TRBV7-9 and TRBJ1-5, the full variable domain is DTGVSQNPRHKITKRGQNVTFRCDPISEHNRLYWYRQTLGQGPEFLTYFQNEAQLEKSRLLSDRFSAERPKGSFSTLEIQRTEQGDSAMYLCASSSAGGINQPQHFGDGTRLSIL.

This chain joins TRBV30 and TRBJ2-3; maybe TRBD1 (5 bases). Looked up from germline, CDR1 is GTSNPN and CDR2 is SVGIG (reference sequence). V lost 2 bases and J 2 bases, leaving 17 bases between the germline ends. This CDR3 is 16 amino acids long. The CDR3 nucleotides are TGTGCCTGGAGTCCCCTAGGGGCGTTTGACACAGATACGCAGTATTTT. It is translated as CAWSPLGAFDTDTQYF.

The CDR3 bases are TGTGCCAGCAGCTTCAGTCACGGGAGCAATGAGCAGTTCTTC. As protein: CASSFSHGSNEQFF. V and J are TRBV7-3 and TRBJ2-1; a weak D match, TRBD2 (6 bases). The CDR3 loop spans 14 amino acids. The V gene lost 3 bases and the J gene lost 6 bases, with 12 bases spanning the gap. Germline CDR1 is SGHTA and CDR2 is FQGTGA.

This sequence joins TRBV5-6 and TRBJ1-2, with D tentatively TRBD1 (6 bases). Per the germline V gene, CDR1 is SGHDT and CDR2 is YYEEEE. The V and J ends lost 4 bases and 3 bases respectively, with 16 bases between them. The CDR3 sequence is 15 residues long. This CDR3 reads CASSTSGVSYYGYTF. CDR3 nucleotides: TGTGCCAGCAGCACATCAGGGGTCTCCTACTATGGCTACACCTTC.

The chain carries TRBV11-2 and TRBJ2-1; TRBD2 is a possible D gene (6 bases). The CDR3 is 13 amino acids. V was shortened by 8 bases and J by 7 bases, with 15 bases between the two germline ends. The germline V gene encodes CDR1 SGHAT and CDR2 FQNNGV. As DNA, the CDR3 is TGTGCCAGCGAGATTCTCGCGGGAAATGAGCAGTTCTTC. It is translated as CASEILAGNEQFF.

The chain is built from TRBV6-1 and TRBJ1-4; 7 nucleotides line up with TRBD1. The trim removed 2 bases at V and 7 bases at J, leaving 7 bases unmatched. Germline V CDR1 and CDR2: MNHNS, SASEGT. The CDR3 consists of 15 residues. The DNA for the CDR3 is TGTGCCAGCAGTGAATTTGAGGGGGCGAGTGAAAAACTGTTTTTT. Its translation is CASSEFEGASEKLFF.

The rearrangement joins TRBV5-8 to TRBJ1-5; D not certain. Trimming pared 2 bases from V and 2 bases from J, leaving 8 bases between. The CDR3 runs 14 residues. Looked up from germline, CDR1 is SGHTS and CDR2 is YDEGEE. CDR3 sequence reads: CASSFLTGNQPQHF. The CDR3 nucleotides read TGTGCCAGCAGCTTTTTAACGGGCAATCAGCCCCAGCATTTT.

This sequence joins TRBV4-2 and TRBJ2-1; TRBD2 agrees at 9 bases. This CDR3 is 17 amino acids long. Per the germline V gene, CDR1 is LGHNA and CDR2 is YNFKEQ. Trimming removed 4 bases from V and 0 bases from J; junction bases left unmatched: 7. The chain's CDR3 is CASSPREGLNSYNEQFF. The CDR3 DNA is TGTGCCAGCAGCCCGCGGGAGGGCCTTAACTCCTACAATGAGCAGTTCTTC.

This clone was picked up one time. The genes are TRBV29-1 and TRBJ2-4; 7 bases fit TRBD2. The CDR3 spans 15 residues. Germline trimming cut 6 bases from V and 2 bases from J; bases unmatched to any gene: 10. Germline CDR1 and CDR2: SQVTM and ANQGSEA. CDR3 DNA: TGCAGCGTGATTTTTGGGGGGGGATCCAAAAACATTCAGTACTTC. Protein product: CSVIFGGGSKNIQYF.

The V gene is TRBV19, the J gene TRBJ2-1; D may be TRBD2 (6 bases). This CDR3 has 16 residues. CDR1 and CDR2 (germline): LNHDA, SQIVND (reference sequence). Trimming cost V 2 bases and J 6 bases, with 17 bases left between them. The CDR3 region has the DNA TGTGCCAGTAGTATACGACGGCGGGCGGGACCCAATGAGCAGTTCTTC. It specifies CASSIRRRAGPNEQFF.

The table lists this clone with a count of one. The V call is TRBV5-1, the J call TRBJ2-3; D is possibly TRBD1 (6 bases). V was shortened by 0 bases and J by 8 bases, with 13 bases between the two germline ends. CDR1 is SGHRS and CDR2 is YFSETQ in the germline V gene. The CDR3 is 14 amino acids. The CDR3 region has the DNA TGCGCCAGCAGCTTGGCTACAGGGCAGAGTACGCAGTATTTT. Translation gives CASSLATGQSTQYF. Combining the CDR3 with reference TRBV5-1 and TRBJ2-3 gives the whole variable domain KAGVTQTPRYLIKTRGQQVTLSCSPISGHRSVSWYQQTPGQGLQFLFEYFSETQRNKGNFPGRFSGRQFSNSRSEMNVSTLELGDSALYLCASSLATGQSTQYFGPGTRLTVL.

This clone appeared a few times. The junction differs from germline at one of its ends, possibly a read error. The V and J genes are TRBV7-7 and TRBJ2-1; D may be TRBD1 (6 bases). The CDR3 runs to 15 residues. The germline CDR1 and CDR2 sequences are SSHAT and FNYEAQ (reference sequence). The CDR3 DNA is TGTGCTAGCAGCTCCGGACAGAGCACCTACAATGAGCAGTTCTTC. Its translation: CASSSGQSTYNEQFF.

This sequence joins TRBV6-2 or TRBV6-3 and TRBJ2-1, with TRBD2 matching 7 bases. Germline CDR1 is MNHEY and CDR2 is SVGEGT. V trimming: 5 bases; J trimming: 6 bases; junction bases outside the gene matches: 16. The CDR3 spans 17 residues. The CDR3 DNA is TGTGCCAGCAGTAACCCGAGGGCCCGCGGGAGAGTCAATGAGCAGTTCTTC. Its translation: CASSNPRARGRVNEQFF.